These T cell receptor beta chains were read from a single sample in a study of OX40 agonist ivuxolimab in advanced cancers. The method was immunoSEQ multiplex PCR; TCRdb's version includes in-frame clones alone and lacks a portion of them. The sample shows roughly 41,000 clones, approximately 83% of them seen only once. The material sequenced was CD4+ or CD8+ T cells sorted from blood, taken in a trial of the OX40 agonist ivuxolimab. The receptor source for this set is an adult with an advanced solid tumor such as melanoma, head and neck, liver or kidney cancer. CDR3s include the opening cysteine and the closing phenylalanine or tryptophan. A D gene is named only where the DNA matches it firmly. Clone size is stated in some rows and not others, as once, few, many or a class when expanded.

clone size	J gene	D gene	V gene	CDR3 DNA	CDR3 protein
-	TRBJ1-1	-	TRBV18	TGTGCCAGCTCACCTAAGGACGGCAACACTGAAGCTTTCTTT	CASSPKDGNTEAFF
-	TRBJ1-5	TRBD1	TRBV19	TGTGCCAGTAGTCCCTCCGGACAGGGGAAACAGCCCCAGCATTTT	CASSPSGQGKQPQHF
-	TRBJ2-3	TRBD2	TRBV11-2	TGTGCCAGCAGCTCCGGGACTATTGCAGATACGCAGTATTTT	CASSSGTIADTQYF
-	TRBJ2-5	TRBD2	TRBV4-2	TGTGCCAGCAGCCAAGATGCTAGCGGGGGGATAGAGACCCAGTACTTC	CASSQDASGGIETQYF
-	TRBJ1-1	TRBD1	TRBV7-3	TGTGCCAGCAGCCTTTTCGGACAGGGGACTGAAGCTTTCTTT	CASSLFGQGTEAFF
-	TRBJ1-1	-	TRBV5-1	TGCGCCAGCAGCTTGGATACAAGGCCCCCAAGGAGGGCTGAAGCTTTCTTT	CASSLDTRPPRRAEAFF
-	TRBJ1-5	-	TRBV4-2	TGTGCCAGCAGCCAAGGGAGCGGGCCCAGGGAGGCCCAGCATTTT	CASSQGSGPREAQHF
-	TRBJ1-1	-	TRBV5-1	TGCGCCAGCAGCCTGGATGGGGCAAGGAACACTGAAGCTTTCTTT	CASSLDGARNTEAFF
-	TRBJ2-6	-	TRBV11-2	TGTGCCAGCAGCCAAGGTGTGGGCTCTGGGGCCAACGTCCTGACTTTC	CASSQGVGSGANVLTF
once	TRBJ2-5	-	TRBV30	TGTGCCTGGAGTGATTTAGGCTTGCAAGAGACCCAGTACTTC	CAWSDLGLQETQYF
-	TRBJ1-2	TRBD1	TRBV19	TGTGCCAGTTCCCCCGGGACAGGGTCCCCACCGGGCCTAGTCGCCTTC	CASSPGTGSPPGLVAF
-	TRBJ2-3	-	TRBV9	TGTGCCAGCAGCTCAGGGACTGGCCGCACAGATACGCAGTATTTT	CASSSGTGRTDTQYF
-	TRBJ1-4	TRBD1	TRBV11-2	TGTGCCAGCAGCTTAGGGGCAGGGGGTGAAAAACTGTTTTTT	CASSLGAGGEKLFF
-	TRBJ2-3	-	TRBV5-6	TGTGCCAGCAGCTGGGGGTTGGGGGGCACAGATACGCAGTATTTT	CASSWGLGGTDTQYF
-	TRBJ2-3	TRBD1	TRBV28	TGTGCCAGCAGTAACCAGGGACAGGGGGCTTTCCCTAGCACAGATACGCAGTATTTT	CASSNQGQGAFPSTDTQYF
-	TRBJ1-1	TRBD1	TRBV4-1	TGCGCCAGCAGCCAAGAGGGGACAGTGAACACTGAAGCTTTCTTT	CASSQEGTVNTEAFF
-	TRBJ1-2	TRBD1	TRBV5-1	TGCGCCAGCAGCTTGGGAGGGGGCAGAGACTATGGCTACACCTTC	CASSLGGGRDYGYTF
few	TRBJ2-5	-	TRBV6-1	TGTGCCAGCAGGGCCTCGACAGGTACCCGAGAGACCCAGTACTTC	CASRASTGTRETQYF
-	TRBJ2-2	-	TRBV19	TGTGCCAGTAGGACAGAGCCCCTTCTCACCGGGGAGCTGTTTTTT	CASRTEPLLTGELFF
-	TRBJ2-4	TRBD2	TRBV4-1	TGCGCCAGCAGCCAAGGCGAGCGGGGGAGAAACATTCAGTACTTC	CASSQGERGRNIQYF
-	TRBJ1-4	-	TRBV10-3	TGTGCCATCAGTCGGGGGCGGGACCCGGGTGAAAAACTGTTTTTT	CAISRGRDPGEKLFF
-	TRBJ2-2	-	TRBV23-1	TGCGCCAGCAGTGACAGGCCGCAAGTGGCCGGGGAGCTGTTTTTT	CASSDRPQVAGELFF
-	TRBJ1-1	-	TRBV10-3	TGTGCCATCAGTGGGGCCTTCCCTGAAGCTTTCTTT	CAISGAFPEAFF
-	TRBJ1-2	-	TRBV28	TGTGCCAGCAGTCCCGGCGGGATTACTAACTATGGCTACACCTTC	CASSPGGITNYGYTF
-	TRBJ1-1	-	TRBV5-1	TGCGCCAGCACACCTACACAGACGAACACTGAAGCTTTCTTT	CASTPTQTNTEAFF
-	TRBJ2-5	-	TRBV10-2	TGCGCCAGCAGTGGTAGTGGACTTGGGACCCAGTACTTC	CASSGSGLGTQYF